Listed below are T cell receptor beta chains from one sample, sequenced in a study of blood T cell repertoires in COVID-19. Profiling relied on immunoSEQ multiplex PCR, and the TCRdb table lists in-frame clones only, not all of them. The sample lists under 300,000 clones, over 75% occurring once. The sequencing input was peripheral blood. The source of these receptors is a woman younger than 45 with acute or convalescent COVID-19. CDR3s include the opening cysteine and the closing phenylalanine or tryptophan. D genes are given only for firm matches. Clone size is stated in some rows and not others, as once, few, many or a class when expanded.

cdr3_length | j_call | v_call | clone_size | d_call | cdr3_aa | cdr3_nt
13 | TRBJ1-1 | TRBV30 | once | TRBD1 | CAWRYRGDTEAFF | TGTGCCTGGCGATACAGGGGGGACACTGAAGCTTTCTTT
14 | TRBJ2-7 | TRBV7-8 | . | . | CASSRGLLSYEQYF | TGTGCCAGCAGCCGGGGACTTCTCTCCTACGAGCAGTACTTC
20 | TRBJ2-1 | TRBV18 | . | . | CASSPKGGDALNTLYNEQFF | TGTGCCAGCTCACCAAAGGGCGGGGACGCCTTAAACACCCTTTACAATGAGCAGTTCTTC
16 | TRBJ2-1 | TRBV7-9 | . | . | CASSLAADSIYNEQFF | TGTGCCAGCAGCTTAGCGGCGGACAGCATCTACAATGAGCAGTTCTTC
16 | TRBJ1-1 | TRBV29-1 | . | . | CSVLGTGGLVDTEAFF | TGCAGCGTCTTAGGGACTGGGGGGTTGGTGGACACTGAAGCTTTCTTT
15 | TRBJ2-5 | TRBV6-1 | . | TRBD2 | CASSEALRTRETQYF | TGTGCCAGCAGTGAAGCGCTTCGGACTAGAGAGACCCAGTACTTC
14 | TRBJ2-5 | TRBV4-2 | once | TRBD2 | CASSQGTSKETQYF | TGTGCCAGCAGCCAGGGGACTAGCAAGGAGACCCAGTACTTC
14 | TRBJ2-5 | TRBV6-5 | once | . | CASQGGTGQETQYF | TGTGCCTCCCAGGGGGGGACAGGTCAAGAGACCCAGTACTTC
13 | TRBJ1-2 | TRBV3-1/TRBV3-2 | once | TRBD1 | CASSQSTGDGYTF | TGTGCCAGCAGCCAAAGCACAGGGGATGGCTACACCTTC
15 | TRBJ1-1 | TRBV19 | few | TRBD1 | CASSSPDRGVPEAFF | TGTGCCAGTAGTTCCCCGGACAGGGGAGTCCCTGAAGCTTTCTTT
14 | TRBJ1-1 | TRBV6-1 | few | TRBD1 | CASSLETGGNEAFF | TGTGCCAGCAGCCTCGAGACAGGGGGAAATGAAGCTTTCTTT
13 | TRBJ1-6 | TRBV12-3/TRBV12-4 | . | TRBD1 | CASTGTGASPLHF | TGTGCCAGCACTGGGACAGGGGCGTCACCCCTCCACTTT
13 | TRBJ2-7 | TRBV6-6 | . | . | CASSYGRGNEQYF | TGTGCCAGCAGTTACGGTAGGGGGAACGAGCAGTACTTC
15 | TRBJ2-5 | TRBV11-3 | once | TRBD1 | CASSLGDRAQETQYF | TGTGCCAGCAGCTTAGGGGACAGGGCCCAAGAGACCCAGTACTTC
15 | TRBJ2-5 | TRBV12-5 | . | TRBD1 | CASGPDRGKVETQYF | TGTGCTAGTGGCCCCGACAGGGGAAAGGTAGAGACCCAGTACTTC
17 | TRBJ2-3 | TRBV3-1/TRBV3-2 | once | TRBD2 | CASSQDNLLAGADTQYF | TGTGCCAGCAGCCAAGATAACCTCCTAGCGGGAGCAGATACGCAGTATTTT
14 | TRBJ2-5 | TRBV19 | . | TRBD1 | CASRQGQGGGAQYF | TGTGCCAGTAGACAGGGACAGGGGGGTGGCGCCCAGTACTTC
12 | TRBJ2-7 | TRBV2 | few | TRBD1 | CASKGQGTEKYF | TGTGCCAGCAAGGGACAGGGGACGGAAAAGTACTTC
18 | TRBJ2-7 | TRBV18 | . | TRBD2 | CASSPTDAGALGTYEQYF | TGTGCCAGCTCACCGACTGATGCGGGAGCCTTGGGGACCTACGAGCAGTACTTC
13 | TRBJ1-2 | TRBV4-3 | . | TRBD1 | CASSQDRGYGYTF | TGCGCCAGCAGCCAGGACAGGGGTTATGGCTACACCTTC
15 | TRBJ2-7 | TRBV4-1 | few | TRBD2 | CASSLEQRGPYEQYF | TGCGCCAGCAGCCTTGAGCAGCGGGGCCCCTACGAGCAGTACTTC
13 | TRBJ1-2 | TRBV12-3/TRBV12-4 | . | . | CASSLRGVYGYTF | TGTGCCAGCAGTTTACGAGGAGTCTATGGCTACACCTTC
13 | TRBJ2-1 | TRBV7-2 | . | . | CASTSGSWDEQFF | TGTGCCAGCACCTCCGGGAGTTGGGATGAGCAGTTCTTC
11 | TRBJ1-2 | TRBV6-5 | . | . | CASSPLDGYTF | TGTGCCAGCAGCCCACTAGATGGCTACACCTTC
15 | TRBJ1-5 | TRBV15 | . | . | CATSRDLTLPQPQHF | TGTGCCACCAGCAGAGATTTAACCCTACCCCAGCCCCAGCATTTT
12 | TRBJ2-1 | TRBV7-2 | . | . | CASSQTRPPQFF | TGTGCCAGCAGCCAGACTCGACCGCCTCAGTTCTTC
15 | TRBJ2-3 | TRBV5-1 | . | . | CASSLGSSSTDTQYF | TGCGCCAGCAGCTTGGGTTCCTCTAGCACAGATACGCAGTATTTT
16 | TRBJ2-1 | TRBV4-1 | . | TRBD2 | CASSHVAGAFYNEQFF | TGCGCCAGCAGCCACGTAGCGGGAGCGTTCTACAATGAGCAGTTCTTC
14 | TRBJ1-2 | TRBV7-2 | . | TRBD1 | CASSLPTGFGGYTF | TGTGCCAGCAGCTTACCGACAGGGTTCGGTGGCTACACCTTC
15 | TRBJ2-3 | TRBV5-1 | . | TRBD2 | CASSLEGGSADTQYF | TGCGCCAGCAGCCTGGAGGGCGGGAGCGCAGATACGCAGTATTTT
13 | TRBJ2-2 | TRBV9 | . | . | CASSYEGAGELFF | TGTGCCAGCAGCTACGAGGGCGCCGGGGAGCTGTTTTTT
18 | TRBJ2-6 | TRBV18 | . | . | CASSPSSESPSGANVLTF | TGTGCCAGCTCACCATCTTCGGAGAGTCCGTCTGGGGCCAACGTCCTGACTTTC
14 | TRBJ1-2 | TRBV11-2 | . | . | CASSLVTANYGYTF | TGTGCCAGCAGCTTGGTCACAGCCAACTATGGCTACACCTTC
16 | TRBJ2-2 | TRBV9 | . | TRBD2 | CASSGRTSGRVGELFF | TGTGCCAGCAGCGGAAGAACTAGCGGGAGGGTAGGGGAGCTGTTTTTT
15 | TRBJ2-1 | TRBV24-1 | . | . | CATSDLGDSYNEQFF | TGTGCCACCAGTGACCTAGGGGACTCTTACAATGAGCAGTTCTTC
14 | TRBJ2-7 | TRBV10-3 | . | . | CAISGLTTSYEQYF | TGTGCCATCAGTGGACTGACTACCTCCTACGAGCAGTACTTC